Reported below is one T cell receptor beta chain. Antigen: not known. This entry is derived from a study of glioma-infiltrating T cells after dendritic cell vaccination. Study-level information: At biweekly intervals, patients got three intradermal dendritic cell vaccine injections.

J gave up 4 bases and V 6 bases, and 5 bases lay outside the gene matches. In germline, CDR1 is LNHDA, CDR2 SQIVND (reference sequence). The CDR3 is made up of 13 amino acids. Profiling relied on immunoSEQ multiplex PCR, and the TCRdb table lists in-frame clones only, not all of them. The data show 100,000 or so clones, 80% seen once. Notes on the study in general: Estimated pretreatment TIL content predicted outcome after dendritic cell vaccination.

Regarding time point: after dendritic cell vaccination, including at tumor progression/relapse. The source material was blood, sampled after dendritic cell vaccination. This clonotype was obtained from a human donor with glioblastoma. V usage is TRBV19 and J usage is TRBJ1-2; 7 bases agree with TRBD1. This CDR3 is CASREQGSYGYTF. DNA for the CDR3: TGTGCCAGTAGAGAACAGGGGAGCTATGGCTACACCTTC.